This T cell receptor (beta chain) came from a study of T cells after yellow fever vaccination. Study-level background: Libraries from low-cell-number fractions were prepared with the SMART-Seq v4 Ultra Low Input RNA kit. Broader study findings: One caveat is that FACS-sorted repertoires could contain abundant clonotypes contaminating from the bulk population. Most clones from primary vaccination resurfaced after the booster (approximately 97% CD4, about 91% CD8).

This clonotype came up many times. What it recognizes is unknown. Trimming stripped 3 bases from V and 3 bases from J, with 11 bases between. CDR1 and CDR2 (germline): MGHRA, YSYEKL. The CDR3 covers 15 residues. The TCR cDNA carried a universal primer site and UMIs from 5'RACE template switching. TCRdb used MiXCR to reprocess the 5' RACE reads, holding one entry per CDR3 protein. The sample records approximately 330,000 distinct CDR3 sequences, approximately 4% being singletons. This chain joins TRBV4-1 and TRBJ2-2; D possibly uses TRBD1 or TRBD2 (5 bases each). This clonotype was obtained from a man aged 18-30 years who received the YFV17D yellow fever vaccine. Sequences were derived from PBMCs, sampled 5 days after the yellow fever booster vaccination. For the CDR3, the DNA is TGCGCCAGCAGCCATCCCCGAGGGGACACCGGGGAGCTGTTTTTT. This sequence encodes CASSHPRGDTGELFF.